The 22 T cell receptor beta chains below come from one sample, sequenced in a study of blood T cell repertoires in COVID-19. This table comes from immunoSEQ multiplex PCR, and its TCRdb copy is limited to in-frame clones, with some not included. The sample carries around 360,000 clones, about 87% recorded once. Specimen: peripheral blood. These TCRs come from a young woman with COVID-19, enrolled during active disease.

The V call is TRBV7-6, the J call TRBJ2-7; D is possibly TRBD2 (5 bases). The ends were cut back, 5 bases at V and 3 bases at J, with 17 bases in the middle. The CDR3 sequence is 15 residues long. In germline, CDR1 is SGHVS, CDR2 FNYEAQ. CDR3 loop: CASSPTLVQHYEQYF. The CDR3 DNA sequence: TGTGCCAGCAGCCCGACACTAGTACAGCACTACGAGCAGTACTTC.

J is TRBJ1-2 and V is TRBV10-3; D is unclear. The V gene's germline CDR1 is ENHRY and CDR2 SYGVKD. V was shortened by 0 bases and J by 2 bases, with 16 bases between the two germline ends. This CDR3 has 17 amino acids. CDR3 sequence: CAISESQPAAMNYGYTF. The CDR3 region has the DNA TGTGCCATCAGTGAGTCGCAGCCAGCGGCCATGAACTATGGCTACACCTTC.

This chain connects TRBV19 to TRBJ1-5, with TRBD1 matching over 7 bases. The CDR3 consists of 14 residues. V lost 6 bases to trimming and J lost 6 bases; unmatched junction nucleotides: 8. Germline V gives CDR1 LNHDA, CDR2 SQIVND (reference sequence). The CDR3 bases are TGTGCCAGTAGAAAAGACAGGGACCTTCAGCCCCAGCATTTT. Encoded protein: CASRKDRDLQPQHF.

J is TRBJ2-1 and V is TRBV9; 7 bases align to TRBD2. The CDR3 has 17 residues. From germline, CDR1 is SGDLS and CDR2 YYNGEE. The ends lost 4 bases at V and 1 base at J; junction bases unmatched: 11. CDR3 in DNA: TGTGCCAGCAGCACCCCGCCGGCGGGAGTTTCCTACAATGAGCAGTTCTTC. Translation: CASSTPPAGVSYNEQFF.

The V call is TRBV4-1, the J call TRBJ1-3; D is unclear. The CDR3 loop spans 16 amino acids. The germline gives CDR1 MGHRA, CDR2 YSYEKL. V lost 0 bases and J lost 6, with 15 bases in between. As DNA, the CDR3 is TGCGCCAGCAGCCAAGATCCCTGGAGGGAGGCAAACACCATATATTTT. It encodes CASSQDPWREANTIYF.

CDR3 DNA: TGTGCCAGCAGTGACCCACAGGGAGCCTACGAGCAGTACTTC. Translation gives CASSDPQGAYEQYF. The V call is TRBV6-4, the J call TRBJ2-7, with a weak D call TRBD1 (6 bases). The CDR3 consists of 14 residues. Trimming removed 2 bases at V and 2 bases at J, with 10 bases between. Germline V CDR1 and CDR2: MRHNA, SNTAGT.

DNA of the CDR3: TGTGCCAGCAGCGTAGGGACTAGCGGGAGTACTGGGGGGAACCATGAGCAGTTCTTC. It translates to CASSVGTSGSTGGNHEQFF. V gene TRBV9 combines with J gene TRBJ2-1; 13 bases match TRBD2. Trimming took 0 bases from V and 8 from J; bases not matched to a gene: 14. This CDR3 is built from 19 residues. The germline V gene has CDR1 SGDLS and CDR2 YYNGEE.

This chain's CDR3 is CASSLFRQLLPSGANVLTF. Written as DNA, the CDR3 is TGTGCCAGCAGCTTGTTTAGGCAGCTACTACCATCTGGGGCCAACGTCCTGACTTTC. V usage is TRBV5-8 and J usage is TRBJ2-6; no firm D call. V shed 1 base and J shed 1 base, with 18 bases lying between them. This CDR3 is built from 19 residues. From germline, CDR1 is SGHTS and CDR2 YDEGEE.

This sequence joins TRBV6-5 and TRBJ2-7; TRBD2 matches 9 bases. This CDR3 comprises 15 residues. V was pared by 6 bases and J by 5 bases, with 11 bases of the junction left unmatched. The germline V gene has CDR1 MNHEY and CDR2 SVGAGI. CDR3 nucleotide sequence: TGTGCCAGCAGCCCCCCCCTAGCGGGAAGGGACGAGCAGTACTTC. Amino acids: CASSPPLAGRDEQYF.

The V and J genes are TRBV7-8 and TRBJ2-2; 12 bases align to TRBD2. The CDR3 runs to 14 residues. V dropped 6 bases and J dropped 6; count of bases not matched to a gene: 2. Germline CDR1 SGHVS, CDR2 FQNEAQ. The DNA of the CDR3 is TGTGCCAGCAGGACTAGCGGGAGTGCCGGGGAGCTGTTTTTT. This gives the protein CASRTSGSAGELFF.

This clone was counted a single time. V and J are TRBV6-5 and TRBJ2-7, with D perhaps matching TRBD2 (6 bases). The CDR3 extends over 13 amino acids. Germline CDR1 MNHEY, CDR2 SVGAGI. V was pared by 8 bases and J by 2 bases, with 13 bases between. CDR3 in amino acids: CASRDSPPYEQYF. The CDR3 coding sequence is TGTGCCAGCCGGGACTCACCCCCCTACGAGCAGTACTTC.

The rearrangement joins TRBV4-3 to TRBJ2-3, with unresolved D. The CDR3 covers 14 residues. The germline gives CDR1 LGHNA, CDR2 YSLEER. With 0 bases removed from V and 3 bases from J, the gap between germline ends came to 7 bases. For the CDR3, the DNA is TGCGCCAGCAGCCAAGATTCGCGAACAGATACGCAGTATTTT. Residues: CASSQDSRTDTQYF.

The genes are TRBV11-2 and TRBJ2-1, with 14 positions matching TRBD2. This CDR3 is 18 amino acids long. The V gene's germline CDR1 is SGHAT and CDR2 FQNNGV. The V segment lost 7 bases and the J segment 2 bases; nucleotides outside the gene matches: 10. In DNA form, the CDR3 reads TGTGCCAGCATCCCGAGAGGGACTAGCGGGAGTCCCTACAATGAGCAGTTCTTC. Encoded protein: CASIPRGTSGSPYNEQFF.

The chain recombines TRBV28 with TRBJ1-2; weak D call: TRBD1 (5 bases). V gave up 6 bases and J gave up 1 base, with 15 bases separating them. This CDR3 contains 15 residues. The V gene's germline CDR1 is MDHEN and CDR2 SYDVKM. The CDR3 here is CASSPQGFGNYGYTF. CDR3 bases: TGTGCCAGCAGCCCTCAGGGATTTGGTAACTATGGCTACACCTTC.

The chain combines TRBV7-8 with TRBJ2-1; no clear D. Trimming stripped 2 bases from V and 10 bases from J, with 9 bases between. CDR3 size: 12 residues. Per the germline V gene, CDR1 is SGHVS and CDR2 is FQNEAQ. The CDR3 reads CASSLRTTEQFF. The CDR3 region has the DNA TGTGCCAGCAGCTTAAGAACTACCGAGCAGTTCTTC. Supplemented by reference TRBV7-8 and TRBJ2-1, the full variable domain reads GAGVSQSPRYKVAKRGQDVALRCDPISGHVSLFWYQQALGQGPEFLTYFQNEAQLDKSGLPSDRFFAERPEGSVSTLKIQRTQQEDSAVYLCASSLRTTEQFFGPGTRLTVL.

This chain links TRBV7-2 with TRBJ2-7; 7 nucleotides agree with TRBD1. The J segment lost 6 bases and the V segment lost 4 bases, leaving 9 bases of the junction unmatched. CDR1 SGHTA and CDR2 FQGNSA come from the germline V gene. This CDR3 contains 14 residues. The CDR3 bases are TGTGCCAGCAGCTCAACTAGGGGGCTGGGCGAGCAGTACTTC. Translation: CASSSTRGLGEQYF. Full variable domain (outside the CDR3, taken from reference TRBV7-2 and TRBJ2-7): GAGVSQSPSNKVTEKGKDVELRCDPISGHTALYWYRQSLGQGLEFLIYFQGNSAPDKSGLPSDRFSAERTGGSVSTLTIQRTQQEDSAVYLCASSSTRGLGEQYFGPGTRLTVT.

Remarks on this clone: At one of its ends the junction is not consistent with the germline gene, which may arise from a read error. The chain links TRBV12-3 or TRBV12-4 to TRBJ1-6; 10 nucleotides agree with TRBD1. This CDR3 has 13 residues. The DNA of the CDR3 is TGTGCCGCGGGACAGGGGAATAAATCACCCCTCCACTTT. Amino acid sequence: CAAGQGNKSPLHF.

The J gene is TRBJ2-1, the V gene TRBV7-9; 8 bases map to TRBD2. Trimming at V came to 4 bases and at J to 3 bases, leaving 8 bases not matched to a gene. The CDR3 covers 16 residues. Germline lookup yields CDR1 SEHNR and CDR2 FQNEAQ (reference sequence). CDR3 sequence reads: CASSSRLARDYNEQFF. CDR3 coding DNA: TGTGCCAGCAGCTCGCGACTAGCGAGAGACTACAATGAGCAGTTCTTC.

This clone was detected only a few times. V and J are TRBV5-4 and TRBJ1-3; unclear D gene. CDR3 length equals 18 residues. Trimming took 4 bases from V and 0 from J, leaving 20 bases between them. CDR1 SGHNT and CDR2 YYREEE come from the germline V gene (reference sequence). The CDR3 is CASSVDPVSFFSGNTIYF. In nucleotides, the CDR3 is TGTGCCAGCAGCGTGGACCCGGTCTCGTTTTTCTCTGGAAACACCATATATTTT.

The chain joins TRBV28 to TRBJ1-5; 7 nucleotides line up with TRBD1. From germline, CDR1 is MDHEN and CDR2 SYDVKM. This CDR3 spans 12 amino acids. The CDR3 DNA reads TGTGTGACAGGGAGCGGCAATCAGCCCCAGCATTTT. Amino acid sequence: CVTGSGNQPQHF.

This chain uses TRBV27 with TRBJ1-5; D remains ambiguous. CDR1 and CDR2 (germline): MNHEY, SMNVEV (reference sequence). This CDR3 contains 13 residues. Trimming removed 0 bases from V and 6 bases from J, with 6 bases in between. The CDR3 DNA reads TGTGCCAGCAGTTTATCTCTTCGTCAGCCCCAGCATTTT. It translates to CASSLSLRQPQHF.

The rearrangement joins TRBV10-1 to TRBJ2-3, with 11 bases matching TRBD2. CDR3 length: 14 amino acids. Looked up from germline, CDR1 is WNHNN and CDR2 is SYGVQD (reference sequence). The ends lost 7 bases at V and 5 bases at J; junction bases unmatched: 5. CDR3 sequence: CASKQGLAGDTQYF. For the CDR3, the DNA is TGCGCCAGCAAACAAGGACTAGCGGGAGATACGCAGTATTTT.